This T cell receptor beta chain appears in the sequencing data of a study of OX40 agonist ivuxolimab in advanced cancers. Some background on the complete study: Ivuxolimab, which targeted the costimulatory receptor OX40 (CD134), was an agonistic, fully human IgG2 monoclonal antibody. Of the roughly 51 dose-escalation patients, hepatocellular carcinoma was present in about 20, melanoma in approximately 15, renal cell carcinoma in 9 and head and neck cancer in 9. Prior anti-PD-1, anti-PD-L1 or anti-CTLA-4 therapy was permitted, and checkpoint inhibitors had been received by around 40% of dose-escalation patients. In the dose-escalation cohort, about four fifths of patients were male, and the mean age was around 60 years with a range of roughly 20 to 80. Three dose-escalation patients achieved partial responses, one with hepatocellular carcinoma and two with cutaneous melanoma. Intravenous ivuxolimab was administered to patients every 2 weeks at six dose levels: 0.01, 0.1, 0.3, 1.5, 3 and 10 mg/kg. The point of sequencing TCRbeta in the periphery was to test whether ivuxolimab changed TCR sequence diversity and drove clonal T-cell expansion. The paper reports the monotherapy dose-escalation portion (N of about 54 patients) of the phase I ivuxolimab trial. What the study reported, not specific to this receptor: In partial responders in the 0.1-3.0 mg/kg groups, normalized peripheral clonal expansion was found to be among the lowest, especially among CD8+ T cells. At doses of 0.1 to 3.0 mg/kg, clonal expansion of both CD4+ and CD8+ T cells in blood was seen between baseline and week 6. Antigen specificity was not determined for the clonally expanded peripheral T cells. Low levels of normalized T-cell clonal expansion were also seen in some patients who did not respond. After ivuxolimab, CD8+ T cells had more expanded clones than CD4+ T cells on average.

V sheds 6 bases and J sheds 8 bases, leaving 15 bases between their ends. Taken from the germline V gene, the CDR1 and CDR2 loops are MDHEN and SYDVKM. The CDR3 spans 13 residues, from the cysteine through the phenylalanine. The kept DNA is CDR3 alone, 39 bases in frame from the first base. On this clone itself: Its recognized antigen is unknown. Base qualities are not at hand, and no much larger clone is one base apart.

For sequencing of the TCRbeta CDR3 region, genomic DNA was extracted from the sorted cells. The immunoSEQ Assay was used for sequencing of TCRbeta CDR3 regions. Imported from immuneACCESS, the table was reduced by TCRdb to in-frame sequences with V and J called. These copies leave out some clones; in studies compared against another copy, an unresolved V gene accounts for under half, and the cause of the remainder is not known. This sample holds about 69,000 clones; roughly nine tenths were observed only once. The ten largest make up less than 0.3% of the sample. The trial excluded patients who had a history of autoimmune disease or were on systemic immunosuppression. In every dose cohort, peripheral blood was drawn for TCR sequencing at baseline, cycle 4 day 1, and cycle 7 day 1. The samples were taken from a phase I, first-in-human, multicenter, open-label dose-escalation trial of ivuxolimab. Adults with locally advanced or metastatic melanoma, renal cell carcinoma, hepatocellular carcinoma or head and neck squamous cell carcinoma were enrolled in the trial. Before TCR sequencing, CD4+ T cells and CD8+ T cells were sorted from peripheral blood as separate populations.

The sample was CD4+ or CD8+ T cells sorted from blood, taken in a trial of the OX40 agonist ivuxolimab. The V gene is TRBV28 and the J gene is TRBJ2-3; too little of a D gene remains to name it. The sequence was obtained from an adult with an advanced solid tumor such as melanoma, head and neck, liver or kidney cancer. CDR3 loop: CASRREEEGTQYF. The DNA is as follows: TGTGCCAGCAGAAGAGAAGAGGAAGGTACGCAGTATTTT.